This T cell receptor (beta chain) was identified during a study of shared clonotypes between healthy human individuals. As for the study in general: Per donor, three plates held CD4 naive cells, three held CD4 memory, two held CD8 naive and one held CD8 memory. Study-level results: The rarefaction results pointed to incomplete sorted-subset sequencing despite large depth. Naive subsets tended to show greater estimated richness than memory subsets.

To note about this clone: What it binds is unknown. Other DNA sequences from this sample encode an identical CDR3 as well.

The V gene's germline CDR1 is LGHNA and CDR2 YSLEER. The CDR3 is 14 residues long. Trimming stripped 1 base from V and 4 bases from J, with 10 bases between. Naive CD8 cells were CD45RO-negative, positively selected for CCR7, excluding terminally differentiated effector memory CD45RA+ cells. Replicate PCRs for sorted subsets used approximately 220 ng DNA; this equaled tens of thousands of T cell genomes. Assay: immunoSEQ multiplex PCR; the TCRdb copy retains only in-frame clones and omits some. This table has around 1,900,000 clones, 85% to 95% appearing once. The clonotype comes from a man aged 18-30 years in good health. Some clones in this sample may be carry-over from other donors' samples. The sequencing input was naive CD8+ T cells from PBMCs. The chain joins TRBV4-3 to TRBJ1-2; no firm D call. The CDR3 DNA reads as TGCGCCAGCAGCCAAGGGGCAGGACCCTATGGCTACACCTTC. Amino acids: CASSQGAGPYGYTF.